This TCR beta chain was sequenced during a study of regulatory T cells in long-lasting Graves disease. Arm-PCR of CDR3 regions with iRepertoire HTBI primers generated TCR beta libraries. TCRdb analysed the multiplex PCR reads with MiXCR anew, one entry per CDR3 protein. In the table there are under 700,000 distinct CDR3 sequences, more than 15% of which are singletons. Time point specified: newly diagnosed GD, antithyroid drugs for less than 3 months. The TCR library was made from RNA extracted from PBMCs. Overall study results and limits: Comparison showed that persistent patients shared more public clonotypes (under 3,000) than new patients (966).

The table lists this clonotype with many counts. Antigen specificity is unknown. These data also featured in a second study, about T cells in Graves' hyperthyroidism and ophthalmopathy.

The input for sequencing was peripheral blood mononuclear cells (PBMCs), taken at new diagnosis, from a patient treated with antithyroid drugs. The TCR sequence derives from a woman aged 40-65 years with Graves disease.

Here the CDR3 reads CASTLGQGPNSPLHF. The CDR3 nucleotides are TGTGCCAGCACCTTAGGACAGGGACCTAATTCACCCCTCCACTTT. V usage is TRBV27 and J usage is TRBJ1-6; 8 positions match TRBD1. Germline lookup yields CDR1 MNHEY and CDR2 SMNVEV (reference sequence). This CDR3 is 15 amino acids long. Trimming cost V 7 bases and J 6 bases; bases outside gene matches: 8.